This T cell receptor (beta chain) was identified during a study of T cells in tuberculosis. About the research overall: In South Africa, adults with active tuberculosis were compared with IGRA-negative and latently infected IGRA-positive adolescents. Findings and limits, study-wide: Active tuberculosis alpha repertoires lay closer to GMM-specific TCRs than controls'.

Germline lookup yields CDR1 LNHDA and CDR2 SQIVND (reference sequence). J gave up 3 bases and V 5 bases, and 9 bases lay outside the gene matches. The CDR3 is made up of 16 amino acids. With regard to this clone: Antigen: not known.

Clones were read by immunoSEQ multiplex PCR, and TCRdb kept only the in-frame ones, dropping some. There are over 40,000 clones in the sample; about 95% occur only once, and 3% to 4.5% lies in the top ten. Unsorted cryopreserved PBMC were sequenced, averaging about 100,000 T cells per clinical donor. V and J are TRBV19 and TRBJ2-1; 8 bases are shared with TRBD1. Source material: PBMCs. The receptor was derived from a donor aged 5-35 years with latent tuberculosis or without tuberculosis infection. Here the CDR3 DNA reads TGTGCCAGTAGTCCCGGGACAGGAAAACGCTACAATGAGCAGTTCTTC. Translated, it gives CASSPGTGKRYNEQFF.